The 4 T cell receptor beta chains given below trace back to one sample, sequenced in a study of T cells in Graves' hyperthyroidism and ophthalmopathy. Template material for amplifying TCR beta CDR3 regions consisted of RNA transcripts. Researchers ran a first-round RT-PCR on the TCR CDR3 using the HTBI primer set. TCRdb used MiXCR to reprocess the multiplex PCR reads, holding one entry per CDR3 protein. This table holds about half a million distinct CDR3 sequences, 20% to 25% found once. Sequenced input: blood. The source is a woman in her 70s with Graves' ophthalmopathy.

The chain couples TRBV10-1 to TRBJ2-7; perhaps TRBD2 as D (5 bases). Germline CDR1 is WNHNN and CDR2 is SYGVQD (reference sequence). CDR3 length: 11 residues. Written as DNA, the CDR3 is TGCCCTGGGGAGCCCCCTCACGAGCAGTACTTC. It yields the protein CPGEPPHEQYF.

This clonotype was counted ten times or more. CDR3 DNA sequence: TGTGCCAGCAGCAATCCCGGATGGACCCCGGGACACACTGAAGCTTTCTTT. The encoded protein is CASSNPGWTPGHTEAFF. The chain carries TRBV7-8 and TRBJ1-1, with D perhaps matching TRBD1 (5 bases). Looked up from germline, CDR1 is SGHVS and CDR2 is FQNEAQ. The CDR3 has 17 amino acids. The germline V and J ends were trimmed by 5 bases and 3 bases, with 22 bases remaining between them.

This clonotype was seen ten or more times. The rearrangement links TRBV11-3 to TRBJ2-1; D might be TRBD2 (6 bases). The CDR3 has 16 amino acids. CDR1 and CDR2 from the germline V gene are SGHNT and YENEEA. Trimming left V 1 base short and J 9 bases short, with 19 bases between. The CDR3 DNA is TGTGCCAGCAGCTTAGCTTCAACCGGGGGAAGCTTTGAGCAGTTCTTC. It yields the protein CASSLASTGGSFEQFF.

The chain couples TRBV14 to TRBJ2-1; 11 bases fit TRBD2. This CDR3 has 19 residues. Germline V gene lookup returns CDR1 SGHDN and CDR2 FVKESK. Trimming took 0 bases from V and 8 from J; bases not matched to a gene: 15. The CDR3 reads CASSQDRSLAGDNYDEQFF. The CDR3 DNA follows: TGTGCCAGCAGCCAAGATCGATCACTAGCGGGAGACAATTATGATGAGCAGTTCTTC.